The clone carrying this TCR beta chain was seen only a few times. This record comes from a study of blood T cell repertoires in COVID-19. Study context: Collection of acute and convalescent COVID-19 samples took place in the United States, Italy and Spain. From T cells, B-cell-depleted T cells, or PBMCs came the material, which was cDNA or gDNA.

In the authors' methods: Scientists estimated how many nucleated cells there were by amplifying reference gene primers. The method was immunoSEQ multiplex PCR; TCRdb's version includes in-frame clones alone and lacks a portion of them. For V, J and clone size, that table is used; D and trimming come from the DNA. The sample records roughly 200,000 clones, approximately 81% being singletons. The material sequenced was peripheral blood. The receptor was derived from a woman of 80 years or more with acute or convalescent COVID-19.

For the CDR3, the DNA is TGTGCCAGCAGTTCCGGGACAGATAGCAATCAGCCCCAGCATTTT. This gives the protein CASSSGTDSNQPQHF. J is TRBJ1-5 and V is TRBV6-5; 7 nucleotides align to TRBD1. Per the germline V gene, CDR1 is MNHEY and CDR2 is SVGAGI. The CDR3 covers 15 residues. Trimming removed 4 bases from V and 0 bases from J; junction bases left unmatched: 3.